The sequence of this T cell receptor beta chain was determined in a study of shared clonotypes between healthy human individuals. General study findings and limits: Naive subsets generally exceeded memory subsets in estimated richness.

Germline assignment: CDR1 SGHRS and CDR2 YFSETQ. J lost 0 bases, V lost 6 bases, and 6 bases had no gene match. The CDR3 extends over 15 amino acids. All the donors were Caucasian adults who lived in Nashville, Tennessee. On sorted subsets, replicate PCRs used approximately 200 ng DNA, or tens of thousands of T cell genomes. Under the authors' procedure: There were no quality scores in the junction-only immunoSEQ sequences, so filtering differed. This table comes from immunoSEQ multiplex PCR, and its TCRdb copy is limited to in-frame clones, with some not included. From that table come the V and J calls and clone size; the DNA was used to work out D and trimming. The profile shows 300,000 to 400,000 clones, about 70% of them singletons. Comments on this clone: Its specificity is not known.

Input material: memory CD4+ T cells sorted from blood. Subset of the sample: CD45RA-negative fraction. The source is a man under 40 in good health. The chain carries TRBV5-1 and TRBJ2-1; 7 bases map to TRBD2. The CDR3 reads CASTTSVGSYNEQFF. DNA of the CDR3: TGCGCCAGCACCACTAGCGTTGGCTCCTACAATGAGCAGTTCTTC.